This entry features one T cell receptor beta chain sequence. The PCR used 60 V beta and 13 J beta primers. Libraries were prepared by immunoSEQ multiplex PCR; TCRdb keeps only in-frame clonotypes and omits some of them. Here the sample spans roughly 47,000 clones, about 85% being singletons. PBMC sampling occurred before vaccination, two weeks after the third dose, and at progression. Germline CDR1 and CDR2: MNHNS and SASEGT. V was trimmed by 1 base and J by 11 bases, leaving 11 bases between them. The CDR3 is made up of 12 amino acids. The sample comes from a study of glioma-infiltrating T cells after dendritic cell vaccination. For the study at large: Dendritic cell vaccination trial patients had either newly diagnosed or recurrent glioblastoma. Dendritic cell vaccine was injected intradermally three times, biweekly.

V and J are TRBV6-1 and TRBJ1-1, with D possibly TRBD1 on 5 matching bases. Sequencing used blood, obtained before dendritic cell vaccination. The source of this sequence is a human donor with glioblastoma. The CDR3 loop reads CASSEGARGAFF. The DNA for the CDR3 is TGTGCCAGCAGTGAAGGTGCCCGGGGGGCTTTCTTT.